These T cell receptor beta chains were read from a single sample in a study of CD8 T cells in ankylosing spondylitis. MiXCR, applied by TCRdb to the 5' RACE reads, yields one record per CDR3 protein. The data contain hundreds of thousands of distinct CDR3 sequences, more than 25% of them singletons. The sample consisted of blood, either unsorted or a sorted T cell fraction (not recorded which). The receptor source for this set is a male donor with ankylosing spondylitis or in good health (not recorded which). CDR3s include the opening cysteine and the closing phenylalanine or tryptophan. D genes are given only for firm matches. Part of the rows lack a size; the others show once, few, many or a class for expanded clones.

D	V	size	J	CDR3	DNA
TRBD2	TRBV6-5	few	TRBJ2-2	CASSDSGTSGRRRGDTGELFF	TGTGCCAGCAGCGACTCCGGGACTAGCGGGAGAAGACGTGGGGACACCGGGGAGCTGTTTTTT
TRBD2	TRBV12-3/TRBV12-4	many	TRBJ2-5	CASSSGLAGTETQYF	TGTGCCAGCAGCTCCGGACTAGCGGGAACGGAGACCCAGTACTTC
.	TRBV7-2	many	TRBJ1-6	CASSSTGDSPLHF	TGTGCCAGCAGCTCCACGGGAGATTCACCCCTCCACTTT
.	TRBV12-3/TRBV12-4	.	TRBJ2-5	CASRTDTQETQYF	TGTGCCAGCAGAACGGACACCCAAGAGACCCAGTACTTC
TRBD1	TRBV6-1	many	TRBJ1-5	CASRGTGSNQPQHF	TGTGCCAGCAGGGGGACAGGGAGCAATCAGCCCCAGCATTTT
TRBD1	TRBV5-1	many	TRBJ2-6	CASSLLSRQGYTSGANVLTF	TGCGCCAGCAGCCTGCTCTCCAGACAGGGTTATACTTCTGGGGCCAACGTCCTGACTTTC
TRBD1	TRBV29-1	.	TRBJ2-1	CSVSPQGYGEQFF	TGCAGCGTTTCCCCACAGGGGTATGGTGAGCAGTTCTTC
TRBD2	TRBV20-1	once	TRBJ2-5	CSELGLAGNSQETQYF	TGCAGTGAGCTGGGACTAGCGGGAAACTCCCAAGAGACCCAGTACTTC
.	TRBV5-1	.	TRBJ1-5	CASSQTQGSQPQHF	TGCGCCAGCAGCCAAACTCAGGGTTCCCAGCCCCAGCATTTT
.	TRBV20-1	many	TRBJ1-5	CSAREAAGIPYSNQPQHF	TGCAGTGCTAGAGAGGCGGCAGGCATTCCTTATAGCAATCAGCCCCAGCATTTT
.	TRBV29-1	.	TRBJ2-3	CSVDPRSSAQVTDTQYF	TGCAGCGTTGATCCGCGATCTAGCGCGCAAGTCACAGATACGCAGTATTTT
.	TRBV29-1	.	TRBJ1-4	CSAMKGAEKLFF	TGCAGCGCTATGAAAGGAGCTGAAAAACTGTTTTTT
TRBD2	TRBV10-3	many	TRBJ2-1	CAISGTSGRKGYNEQFF	TGTGCCATCAGTGGGACTAGCGGGAGGAAGGGTTACAATGAGCAGTTCTTC
TRBD2	TRBV6-1	.	TRBJ2-1	CASGLAGGPPNNEQFF	TGTGCCAGTGGACTAGCGGGAGGGCCCCCGAACAATGAGCAGTTCTTC
.	TRBV10-3	many	TRBJ1-6	CAISESMAGRNSPLHF	TGTGCCATCAGTGAGTCGATGGCAGGTCGGAATTCACCCCTCCACTTT
TRBD1	TRBV10-3	.	TRBJ2-1	CAISQGGQGTLSYNEQFF	TGTGCCATCAGTCAGGGTGGACAGGGCACCCTTTCCTACAATGAGCAGTTCTTC
TRBD2	TRBV5-6	.	TRBJ2-5	CASSLIAGGQKETQYF	TGTGCCAGCAGTCTCATAGCGGGAGGGCAGAAAGAGACCCAGTACTTC
.	TRBV5-1	.	TRBJ2-1	CASSPEGVSYNEQFF	TGCGCCAGCAGCCCAGAGGGGGTGTCCTACAATGAGCAGTTCTTC
TRBD1	TRBV3-1	many	TRBJ2-1	CASSQDDRGQGNEQFF	TGTGCCAGCAGCCAAGACGACAGGGGGCAGGGGAATGAGCAGTTCTTC
.	TRBV5-6	many	TRBJ2-3	CASSFGASTDTQYF	TGTGCCAGCAGCTTCGGGGCGAGCACAGATACGCAGTATTTT
.	TRBV15	many	TRBJ2-1	CASRDGLRNEQFF	TGTGCCTCGAGGGACGGACTCCGGAATGAGCAGTTCTTC
.	TRBV5-1	few	TRBJ1-4	CASSLEGRGDEKLFF	TGCGCCAGCAGCTTGGAAGGCAGGGGAGACGAAAAACTGTTTTTT
.	TRBV7-2	many	TRBJ2-7	CASRVAGRHEQYF	TGTGCCAGCAGGGTAGCCGGCCGCCACGAGCAGTACTTC
TRBD2	TRBV10-3	.	TRBJ2-7	CAISTSSGNGYEQYF	TGTGCCATCAGTACCTCTAGCGGGAATGGCTACGAGCAGTACTTC
TRBD1	TRBV29-1	many	TRBJ2-1	CSVEPGQGWSYNEQFF	TGCAGCGTTGAACCCGGACAGGGATGGTCCTACAATGAGCAGTTCTTC
TRBD1	TRBV10-3	.	TRBJ1-4	CAISGNRGVDEKLFF	TGTGCCATCAGTGGAAACAGGGGGGTCGATGAAAAACTGTTTTTT
.	TRBV5-6	.	TRBJ2-6	CASSSYSGANVLTF	TGTGCCAGCAGCTCCTACTCTGGGGCCAACGTCCTGACTTTC
TRBD2	TRBV29-1	.	TRBJ2-1	CSVEGTSGALDNLEQFF	TGCAGCGTTGAAGGGACTAGCGGGGCCCTGGACAATCTAGAGCAGTTCTTC
.	TRBV7-8	many	TRBJ2-3	CASSFGRVGDTQYF	TGTGCCAGCAGCTTCGGCAGGGTGGGAGATACGCAGTATTTT
.	TRBV4-1	many	TRBJ1-2	CASSQGALRQVDGYTF	TGCGCCAGCAGCCAAGGCGCGTTGCGGCAGGTGGATGGCTACACCTTC
TRBD1	TRBV5-4	once	TRBJ2-3	CASSFGQGADTQYF	TGTGCCAGCAGCTTTGGACAGGGAGCAGATACGCAGTATTTT
.	TRBV20-1	.	TRBJ1-6	CSAGEVNGALSYNSPLHF	TGCAGTGCTGGAGAGGTCAACGGGGCCCTCTCCTATAATTCACCCCTCCACTTT
.	TRBV6-5	.	TRBJ1-1	CASSYSLRNTEAFF	TGTGCCAGCAGTTACTCTCTCAGGAACACTGAAGCTTTCTTT
TRBD1	TRBV12-3/TRBV12-4	many	TRBJ2-5	CASSLAPGQGLGQETQYF	TGTGCCAGCAGTTTAGCGCCGGGACAGGGTTTGGGGCAAGAGACCCAGTACTTC
.	TRBV7-9	many	TRBJ2-7	CASSLGQPTYEQYF	TGTGCCAGCAGCTTAGGGCAGCCTACCTACGAGCAGTACTTC
.	TRBV6-1	.	TRBJ1-3	CASSGTSGNTIYF	TGTGCCTCATCGGGGACCTCTGGAAACACCATATATTTT
TRBD2	TRBV29-1	few	TRBJ2-5	CSVPVGGVGETQYF	TGCAGCGTTCCGGTTGGGGGGGTCGGGGAGACCCAGTACTTC
.	TRBV29-1	few	TRBJ2-3	CSVVAAGTQYF	TGCAGCGTTGTTGCGGCTGGGACGCAGTATTTT
.	TRBV20-1	many	TRBJ1-2	CSARGQNYGYTF	TGCAGTGCTAGAGGGCAGAACTATGGCTACACCTTC
TRBD2	TRBV20-1	many	TRBJ2-1	CSARDMSGRYEQFF	TGCAGTGCTAGAGATATGAGCGGGAGATATGAGCAGTTCTTC
.	TRBV12-3/TRBV12-4	.	TRBJ2-3	CASSLSRGLDTQYF	TGTGCCAGCAGTTTATCAAGGGGGTTGGATACGCAGTATTTT
TRBD2	TRBV5-4	many	TRBJ2-1	CASSDPTSGKYNEQFF	TGTGCCAGCAGCGACCCGACTAGCGGGAAATACAATGAGCAGTTCTTC
TRBD2	TRBV9	many	TRBJ2-2	CASSALGGLVLTGELFF	TGTGCCAGCAGCGCCCTAGGGGGACTAGTACTTACCGGGGAGCTGTTTTTT
.	TRBV5-1	many	TRBJ2-7	CASSLGGDQTREQYF	TGCGCCAGCAGCTTGGGAGGGGACCAAACGCGGGAGCAGTACTTC
TRBD1	TRBV7-9	.	TRBJ2-3	CASSSSQGVRDTQYF	TGTGCCAGCAGCTCCTCCCAGGGGGTCCGAGATACGCAGTATTTT
.	TRBV6-5	many	TRBJ2-5	CASSYSRQGGTQYF	TGTGCCAGCAGTTACTCCAGGCAGGGAGGGACCCAGTACTTC